The 32 T cell receptor beta chains below come from one sample, sequenced in a study of blood T cell repertoires in COVID-19. Assay: immunoSEQ multiplex PCR; the TCRdb copy retains only in-frame clones and omits some. The sample lists about 300,000 clones; roughly 90% were seen once. Sequenced material: peripheral blood. The source is a young woman with COVID-19, enrolled during active disease.

The V and J genes are TRBV5-1 and TRBJ2-3, with unresolved D. Trimming removed 4 bases from V and 1 base from J, with 13 bases in between. The V gene's germline CDR1 is SGHRS and CDR2 YFSETQ. This CDR3 is built from 15 residues. CDR3 sequence: CASSVYSARTDTQYF. Written as DNA, the CDR3 is TGCGCCAGCAGCGTATACAGTGCCCGCACAGATACGCAGTATTTT.

This chain joins TRBV28 and TRBJ2-3; D is ambiguous. V was pared by 6 bases and J by 11 bases, with 12 bases between. This CDR3 comprises 11 residues. From germline, CDR1 is MDHEN and CDR2 SYDVKM. CDR3 sequence reads: CASRDPARQYF. The CDR3 DNA reads as TGTGCCAGCAGAGACCCCGCTAGGCAGTATTTT.

The chain carries TRBV5-4 and TRBJ2-3; TRBD2 matches 9 bases. V shed 4 bases, J shed 0 bases, and the junction held 6 bases outside the gene matches. This CDR3 contains 16 residues. CDR1 is SGHNT, CDR2 YYREEE, per germline (reference sequence). CDR3 bases: TGTGCCAGCAGCCGGCTAGCGGGAACTAGCACAGATACGCAGTATTTT. It specifies CASSRLAGTSTDTQYF.

The chain has TRBV7-3 and TRBJ2-1; 7 bases fit TRBD2. The CDR3 has 16 residues. Germline-derived CDR1 and CDR2 are SGHTA and FQGTGA. With 5 bases clipped from V and 5 bases from J, the junction kept 12 bases outside the gene matches. The CDR3 DNA reads as TGTGCCAGCAGCCTCTCGGGGGGAGCAGCGGACAATGAGCAGTTCTTC. This codes for CASSLSGGAADNEQFF.

The V and J genes are TRBV3-1 (or the pseudogene TRBV3-2) and TRBJ1-5; D is ambiguous. Germline V CDR1 and CDR2: LGHDT, YNNKEL (reference sequence). Trimming pared 3 bases from V and 5 bases from J, leaving 14 bases between. The length of the CDR3 is 15 residues. The CDR3 loop is CASSQGRHLDQPQHF. In DNA form, the CDR3 reads TGTGCCAGCAGCCAGGGCAGACATTTGGATCAGCCCCAGCATTTT.

The CDR3 bases are TGTGCCAGCAGTGACTACAGCCGTCCTAACTATGGCTACACCTTC. Protein: CASSDYSRPNYGYTF. V gene TRBV28 combines with J gene TRBJ1-2, with no clear D. Looked up from germline, CDR1 is MDHEN and CDR2 is SYDVKM. This CDR3 region has 15 residues. The V and J ends lost 5 bases and 0 bases respectively, with 13 bases between them.

This chain links TRBV21-1 with TRBJ2-3; the D call of TRBD2 is as the table states it, not checked on the DNA. TRBV21-1 constitutes a pseudogene. The CDR3 length is 18 residues. CDR3 sequence: CASSKFFRLAERTDTQYF. For the CDR3, the DNA is TGTGCCAGCAGCAAATTCTTTCGGCTAGCGGAACGCACAGATACGCAGTATTTT.

The chain links TRBV5-4 to TRBJ1-2; D not certain. Trimming cost V 4 bases and J 3 bases, with 10 bases left between them. Germline loops: CDR1 SGHNT, CDR2 YYREEE (reference sequence). This CDR3 has 13 amino acids. The CDR3 is CASSHGEYYGYTF. In DNA, the CDR3 is TGTGCCAGCAGCCACGGGGAGTACTATGGCTACACCTTC.

The V gene is TRBV7-9, the J gene TRBJ1-6; D not certain. V lost 2 bases and J 11 bases, leaving 13 bases between the germline ends. In germline, CDR1 is SEHNR, CDR2 FQNEAQ (reference sequence). The CDR3 loop spans 14 amino acids. The CDR3 region is CASSLRGETAPLHF. The DNA of the CDR3 is TGTGCCAGCAGCTTAAGAGGCGAGACGGCACCCCTCCACTTT.

The V and J genes are TRBV25-1 and TRBJ2-2, with 10 bases fitting TRBD1. CDR3 length: 15 residues. After removal of 5 bases from V and 5 bases from J, the junction contained 5 bases not matched to a gene. Germline V gives CDR1 MGHDK, CDR2 SYGVNS. CDR3 nucleotides: TGTGCCAGCAGTTCGACAGGGGGCAATACCGGGGAGCTGTTTTTT. Translating gives CASSSTGGNTGELFF.

The rearrangement links TRBV4-2 to TRBJ2-3, with 14 bases identical to TRBD2. There are 17 residues in the CDR3. V was pared by 3 bases and J by 4 bases, with 6 bases of the junction left unmatched. Germline CDR1 and CDR2: LGHNA and YNFKEQ. CDR3 loop: CASSQTGTSGSADTQYF. CDR3 sequence (DNA): TGTGCCAGCAGCCAGACCGGGACTAGCGGGAGTGCAGATACGCAGTATTTT.

The gene calls are TRBV7-2 and TRBJ2-5; 8 nucleotides match TRBD2. CDR3 length equals 14 residues. CDR1 and CDR2 (germline): SGHTA, FQGNSA. V trimming: 5 bases; J trimming: 5 bases; junction bases outside the gene matches: 7. The CDR3 spells CASSLGGGPETQYF. In DNA form, the CDR3 reads TGTGCCAGCAGCCTCGGGGGGGGTCCGGAGACCCAGTACTTC.

This rearrangement joins TRBV27 to TRBJ1-4, with D perhaps matching TRBD1 (5 bases). The CDR3 is made up of 14 amino acids. Germline CDR1 is MNHEY and CDR2 is SMNVEV (reference sequence). Between the trimmed V and J ends, which lost 8 bases and 3 bases, there was a span of 13 bases. CDR3 protein: CASSRGTANEKLFF. The CDR3 DNA reads TGTGCCAGCTCTCGGGGGACGGCTAATGAAAAACTGTTTTTT.

The rearrangement joins TRBV7-9 to TRBJ2-5; D might be TRBD2 (6 bases). Germline V gene sequence: CDR1 SEHNR, CDR2 FQNEAQ (reference sequence). Trimming removed 7 bases from V and 4 bases from J, with 19 bases in between. This CDR3 has 15 amino acids. As DNA, the CDR3 is TGTGCCAGCACCTCGCGGGGTTGGGGAGGAGAGACCCAGTACTTC. Amino acid sequence: CASTSRGWGGETQYF. Full variable domain (outside the CDR3, taken from reference TRBV7-9 and TRBJ2-5): DTGVSQNPRHKITKRGQNVTFRCDPISEHNRLYWYRQTLGQGPEFLTYFQNEAQLEKSRLLSDRFSAERPKGSFSTLEIQRTEQGDSAMYLCASTSRGWGGETQYFGPGTRLLVL.

The chain carries TRBV6-5 and TRBJ1-5, with unresolved D. Germline values: CDR1 MNHEY, CDR2 SVGAGI. This CDR3 has 14 residues. V lost 5 bases, J lost 1 base, and 9 bases lay in between. The CDR3 protein is CASSPITSNQPQHF. CDR3 DNA: TGTGCCAGCAGTCCAATCACAAGCAATCAGCCCCAGCATTTT.

The gene calls are TRBV30 and TRBJ2-5, with no clear D. This CDR3 comprises 14 residues. Germline CDR1 is GTSNPN and CDR2 is SVGIG (reference sequence). Trimming removed 2 bases from V and 5 bases from J, with 15 bases in between. The chain's CDR3 is CAWSRVALGETQYF. CDR3 sequence (DNA): TGTGCCTGGAGTCGCGTAGCTCTCGGGGAGACCCAGTACTTC.

V gene TRBV14 combines with J gene TRBJ2-1; 8 positions agree with TRBD2. V was clipped by 2 bases and J by 0 bases; unmatched bases: 6. CDR1 is SGHDN, CDR2 FVKESK, per germline. There are 17 residues in the CDR3. CDR3 in amino acids: CASSQFQLAASYNEQFF. CDR3 coding DNA: TGTGCCAGCAGCCAATTCCAACTAGCGGCCTCCTACAATGAGCAGTTCTTC.

This clone was counted only a few times. This chain connects TRBV11-1 to TRBJ2-4, with D possibly TRBD2 on 5 matching bases. In germline, CDR1 is SGHAT, CDR2 FQDESV (reference sequence). The length of the CDR3 is 13 residues. Trimming cost V 4 bases and J 6 bases, with 10 bases left between them. The CDR3 bases are TGTGCCAGCAGCTATAGCGAGGGAAACATTCAGTACTTC. Its protein product is CASSYSEGNIQYF.

The gene calls are TRBV30 and TRBJ1-5, with 8 bases fitting TRBD1. This CDR3 spans 15 amino acids. Germline loops: CDR1 GTSNPN, CDR2 SVGIG (reference sequence). V lost 0 bases to trimming and J lost 10 bases; unmatched junction nucleotides: 11. In DNA, the CDR3 is TGTGCCTGGAGTGTACTCGGACAGGGAAGTGACCCCCAGCATTTT. Its translation is CAWSVLGQGSDPQHF. Together with reference TRBV30 and TRBJ1-5, the CDR3 gives the full variable domain: SQTIHQWPATLVQPVGSPLSLECTVEGTSNPNLYWYRQAAGRGLQLLFYSVGIGQISSEVPQNLSASRPQDRQFILSSKKLLLSDSGFYLCAWSVLGQGSDPQHFGDGTRLSIL.

This chain uses TRBV6-5 with TRBJ1-1; 7 bases line up with TRBD1. The CDR3 has 15 residues. Germline V gene data show CDR1 as MNHEY and CDR2 as SVGAGI. V shed 2 bases, J shed 5 bases, and the junction held 8 bases outside the gene matches. CDR3 bases: TGTGCCAGCAGTTACACCCGACAGGGATATACTGAAGCTTTCTTT. Protein: CASSYTRQGYTEAFF.

This chain links TRBV30 with TRBJ2-3, with 13 bases identical to TRBD2. The V gene end was trimmed by 4 bases and the J gene end by 4 bases; junction bases not matched to a gene: 8. Germline lookup yields CDR1 GTSNPN and CDR2 SVGIG (reference sequence). This CDR3 comprises 16 residues. The CDR3 region is CAWNDWTSGSPDTQYF. DNA of the CDR3: TGTGCCTGGAATGACTGGACTAGCGGGAGTCCAGATACGCAGTATTTT.

The rearrangement links TRBV7-2 to TRBJ2-1; 14 positions agree with TRBD2. Per the germline V gene, CDR1 is SGHTA and CDR2 is FQGNSA. V shed 2 bases, J shed 8 bases, and the junction held 11 bases outside the gene matches. This CDR3 is 18 amino acids long. In DNA form, the CDR3 reads TGTGCCAGCAGCTTAAGTAGGCGGACTAGCGGGAGGTCCGATGAGCAGTTCTTC. It codes for CASSLSRRTSGRSDEQFF. Full variable domain (rest looked up from reference TRBV7-2 and TRBJ2-1): GAGVSQSPSNKVTEKGKDVELRCDPISGHTALYWYRQSLGQGLEFLIYFQGNSAPDKSGLPSDRFSAERTGGSVSTLTIQRTQQEDSAVYLCASSLSRRTSGRSDEQFFGPGTRLTVL.

The chain recombines TRBV4-2 with TRBJ2-6; TRBD2 agrees at 10 bases. V lost 4 bases and J lost 0; bases outside the gene matches: 9. Germline loops: CDR1 LGHNA, CDR2 YNFKEQ. The CDR3 contains 19 residues. The CDR3: CASSPRTSGDFSGANVLTF. DNA for the CDR3: TGTGCCAGCAGCCCAAGGACTAGCGGTGATTTCTCTGGGGCCAACGTCCTGACTTTC.

V gene TRBV9 combines with J gene TRBJ1-6; TRBD1 might be the D (6 bases). V shed 0 bases and J shed 7 bases, with 14 bases lying between them. The germline CDR1 and CDR2 sequences are SGDLS and YYNGEE. CDR3 length: 16 residues. The CDR3 loop reads CASSVGGTRGNSPLHF. The CDR3 bases are TGTGCCAGCAGCGTAGGGGGGACAAGAGGGAATTCACCCCTCCACTTT.

The J gene is TRBJ2-7, the V gene TRBV14; 7 bases are a match to TRBD2. Germline-derived CDR1 and CDR2 are SGHDN and FVKESK. CDR3 length: 13 residues. Unmatched junction bases numbered 6, after V lost 4 bases and J lost 6 bases. The chain's CDR3 is CASSLAGVTEQYF. CDR3 coding DNA: TGTGCCAGCAGCCTTGCGGGGGTAACCGAGCAGTACTTC.

This chain uses TRBV21-1 with TRBJ2-3; the table gives TRBD2 as D, unverified against the DNA. TRBV21-1 constitutes a pseudogene. There are 15 residues in the CDR3. This CDR3 is CASSSKGGYTDTQYF. CDR3 DNA sequence: TGTGCCAGCAGCTCAAAGGGGGGGTACACAGATACGCAGTATTTT.

The J gene is TRBJ1-2, the V gene TRBV4-2; D gene ambiguous. Germline V gene lookup returns CDR1 LGHNA and CDR2 YNFKEQ. The CDR3 is made up of 14 amino acids. The germline V and J ends were trimmed by 0 bases and 8 bases, with 13 bases remaining between them. The CDR3 is CASSQDWGVVGYTF. Here the CDR3 DNA reads TGTGCCAGCAGCCAAGATTGGGGAGTGGTGGGCTACACCTTC.

DNA for the CDR3: TGTGCCAGCAGCCCCCTTGGCAGCTCCTACGAGCAGTACTTC. Translating gives CASSPLGSSYEQYF. The rearrangement uses TRBV5-6 and TRBJ2-7; D gene ambiguous. The CDR3 is 14 residues long. The V gene lost 4 bases and the J gene lost 0 bases, with 11 bases spanning the gap. Germline CDR1 is SGHDT and CDR2 is YYEEEE. Combining the CDR3 with reference TRBV5-6 and TRBJ2-7 gives the whole variable domain DAGVTQSPTHLIKTRGQQVTLRCSPKSGHDTVSWYQQALGQGPQFIFQYYEEEERQRGNFPDRFSGHQFPNYSSELNVNALLLGDSALYLCASSPLGSSYEQYFGPGTRLTVT.

The V gene is TRBV16, the J gene TRBJ1-5; no reliable D call. The CDR3 runs 11 residues. The germline V gene encodes CDR1 KGHSY and CDR2 FQNENV. Trimming shortened V by 5 bases and J by 9 bases, and 8 bases separated the two germline ends. In DNA, the CDR3 is TGTGCCAGCAGCATCCGGGGGCCCCAGCATTTT. This codes for CASSIRGPQHF.

This chain connects TRBV5-1 to TRBJ2-1, with D possibly being TRBD2 (6 bases). The CDR3 covers 15 residues. Deletions cut 4 bases from V and 7 bases from J, with 18 bases between. The germline gives CDR1 SGHRS, CDR2 YFSETQ. CDR3 sequence (DNA): TGCGCCAGCAGCGCGGGACGGCTTGAAGGAAATGAGCAGTTCTTC. Translation: CASSAGRLEGNEQFF.

This chain connects TRBV11-2 to TRBJ2-1, with D possibly matching TRBD2 (6 bases). This CDR3 is built from 15 residues. Germline values: CDR1 SGHAT, CDR2 FQNNGV. V was pared by 1 base and J by 4 bases, with 11 bases between. The CDR3 is CASSLGLAIYNEQFF. The CDR3 DNA is TGTGCCAGCAGCTTAGGTCTAGCGATTTACAATGAGCAGTTCTTC.

As to this clone: At the DNA level, this CDR3 is encoded by other sequences in the same sample as well. V and J are TRBV18 and TRBJ1-2; D not resolved. This CDR3 is built from 13 residues. In germline, CDR1 is KGHSH, CDR2 LQKENI. V lost 2 bases and J 0 bases, leaving 4 bases between the germline ends. In DNA form, the CDR3 reads TGTGCCAGCTCACCAGACACTAACTATGGCTACACCTTC. It specifies CASSPDTNYGYTF.